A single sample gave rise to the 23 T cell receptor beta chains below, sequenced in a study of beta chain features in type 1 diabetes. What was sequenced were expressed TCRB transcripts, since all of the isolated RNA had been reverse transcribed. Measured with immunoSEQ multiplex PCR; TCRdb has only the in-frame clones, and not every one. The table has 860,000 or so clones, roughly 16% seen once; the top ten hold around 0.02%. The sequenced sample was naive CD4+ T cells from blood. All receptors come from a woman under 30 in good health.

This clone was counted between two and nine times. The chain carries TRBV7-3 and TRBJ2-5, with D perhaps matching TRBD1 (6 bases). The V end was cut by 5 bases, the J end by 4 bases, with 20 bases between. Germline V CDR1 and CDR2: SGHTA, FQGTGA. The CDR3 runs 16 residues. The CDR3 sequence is CASSPGRTGGPETQYF. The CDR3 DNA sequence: TGTGCCAGCAGCCCCGGTAGGACTGGGGGCCCAGAGACCCAGTACTTC.

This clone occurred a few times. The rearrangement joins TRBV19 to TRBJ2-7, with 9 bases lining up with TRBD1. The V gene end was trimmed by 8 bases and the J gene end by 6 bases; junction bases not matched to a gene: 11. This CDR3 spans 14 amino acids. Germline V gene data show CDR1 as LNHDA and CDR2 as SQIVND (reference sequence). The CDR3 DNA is TGTGCCAGTGCTCCCGACAGGGGGTACGGCGAGCAGTACTTC. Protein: CASAPDRGYGEQYF.

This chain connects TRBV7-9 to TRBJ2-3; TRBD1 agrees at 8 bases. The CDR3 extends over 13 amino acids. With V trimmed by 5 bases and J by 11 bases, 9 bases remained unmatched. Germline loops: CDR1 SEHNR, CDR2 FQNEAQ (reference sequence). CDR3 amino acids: CASSSGQGGLQYF. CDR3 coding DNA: TGTGCCAGCAGCAGCGGACAGGGTGGTTTGCAGTATTTT. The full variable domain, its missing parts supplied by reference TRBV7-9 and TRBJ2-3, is DTGVSQNPRHKITKRGQNVTFRCDPISEHNRLYWYRQTLGQGPEFLTYFQNEAQLEKSRLLSDRFSAERPKGSFSTLEIQRTEQGDSAMYLCASSSGQGGLQYFGPGTRLTVL.

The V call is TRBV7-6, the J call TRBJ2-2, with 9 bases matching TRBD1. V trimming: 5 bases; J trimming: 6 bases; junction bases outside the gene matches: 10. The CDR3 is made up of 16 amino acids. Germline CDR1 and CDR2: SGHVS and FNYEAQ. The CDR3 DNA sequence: TGTGCCAGCAGCCCATGGACAGGGGCAGGGTCCGGGGAGCTGTTTTTT. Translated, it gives CASSPWTGAGSGELFF.

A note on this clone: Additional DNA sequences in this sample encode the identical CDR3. The DNA for the CDR3 is TGTGCCATCAGTGAGTCTCTAGCTACAGATACGCAGTATTTT. This codes for CAISESLATDTQYF. This chain connects TRBV10-3 to TRBJ2-3; D is possibly TRBD2 (5 bases). V lost 0 bases, J lost 3 bases, and 7 bases lay in between. CDR3 length equals 14 residues. Per the germline V gene, CDR1 is ENHRY and CDR2 is SYGVKD.

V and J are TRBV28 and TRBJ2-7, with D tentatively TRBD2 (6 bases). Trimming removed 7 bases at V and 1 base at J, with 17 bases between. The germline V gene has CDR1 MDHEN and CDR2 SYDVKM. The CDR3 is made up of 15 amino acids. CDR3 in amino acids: CASTVAGTLSYEQYF. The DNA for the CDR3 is TGTGCCAGCACCGTCGCCGGGACTCTGTCCTACGAGCAGTACTTC.

CDR3 loop: CASSLRLAGGPGEQFF. CDR3 in DNA: TGTGCCAGCAGCTTAAGACTAGCGGGAGGGCCTGGGGAGCAGTTCTTC. The gene calls are TRBV7-6 and TRBJ2-1; 14 bases match TRBD2. The CDR3 extends over 16 amino acids. V lost 2 bases and J lost 10; bases outside the gene matches: 7. Germline assignment: CDR1 SGHVS and CDR2 FNYEAQ. Supplemented by reference TRBV7-6 and TRBJ2-1, the full variable domain reads GAGVSQSPRYKVTKRGQDVALRCDPISGHVSLYWYRQALGQGPEFLTYFNYEAQQDKSGLPNDRFSAERPEGSISTLTIQRTEQRDSAMYRCASSLRLAGGPGEQFFGPGTRLTVL.

The CDR3 sequence is CASSLGQNYYGYTF. In DNA form, the CDR3 reads TGTGCCAGCAGCTTAGGACAGAACTACTATGGCTACACCTTC. The V call is TRBV11-2, the J call TRBJ1-2, with a weak D call TRBD1 (5 bases). V was shortened by 1 base and J by 3 bases, with 9 bases between the two germline ends. The CDR3 contains 14 residues. Germline lookup yields CDR1 SGHAT and CDR2 FQNNGV.

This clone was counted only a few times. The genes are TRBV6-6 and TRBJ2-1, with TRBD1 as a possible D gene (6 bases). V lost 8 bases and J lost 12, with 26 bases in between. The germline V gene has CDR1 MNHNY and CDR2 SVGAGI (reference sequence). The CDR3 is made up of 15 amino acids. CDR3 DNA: TGTGCCAGCCATAAATCGACAGGAAGCAGGGCCGGGCAGTTCTTC. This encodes CASHKSTGSRAGQFF.

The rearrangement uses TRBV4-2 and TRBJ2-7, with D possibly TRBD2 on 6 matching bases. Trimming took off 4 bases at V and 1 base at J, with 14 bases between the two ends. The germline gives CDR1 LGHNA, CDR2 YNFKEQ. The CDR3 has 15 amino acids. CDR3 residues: CASSPGTPASYEQYF. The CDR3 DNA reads TGTGCCAGCAGCCCCGGGACTCCCGCTTCCTACGAGCAGTACTTC.

CDR3 protein: CASSQDYGGKNIQYF. The CDR3, as DNA: TGCGCCAGCAGCCAAGATTATGGGGGCAAAAACATTCAGTACTTC. The chain employs TRBV4-3 and TRBJ2-4; D possibly matches TRBD1 or TRBD2 (5 bases each). The CDR3 is 15 residues long. The germline CDR1 and CDR2 sequences are LGHNA and YSLEER. V was clipped by 0 bases and J by 3 bases, with 9 bases between them.

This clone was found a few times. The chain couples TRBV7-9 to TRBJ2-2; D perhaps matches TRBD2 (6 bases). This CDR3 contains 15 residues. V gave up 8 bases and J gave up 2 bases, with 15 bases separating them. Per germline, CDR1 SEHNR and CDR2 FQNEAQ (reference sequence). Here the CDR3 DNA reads TGTGCCAGCCCACTCGGCGGGGTAAACACCGGGGAGCTGTTTTTT. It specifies CASPLGGVNTGELFF.

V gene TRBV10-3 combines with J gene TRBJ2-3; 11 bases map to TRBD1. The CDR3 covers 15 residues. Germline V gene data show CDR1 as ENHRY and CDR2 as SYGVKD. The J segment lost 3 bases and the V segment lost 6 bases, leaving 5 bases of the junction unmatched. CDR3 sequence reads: CAIRGGQGATDTQYF. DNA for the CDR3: TGTGCCATCAGAGGTGGACAGGGGGCAACAGATACGCAGTATTTT.

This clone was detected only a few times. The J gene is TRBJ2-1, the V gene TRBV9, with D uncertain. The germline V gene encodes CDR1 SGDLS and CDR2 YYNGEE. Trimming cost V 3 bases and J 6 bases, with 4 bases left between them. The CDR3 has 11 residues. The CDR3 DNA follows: TGTGCCAGCAGCGCCTCCAATGAGCAGTTCTTC. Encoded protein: CASSASNEQFF.

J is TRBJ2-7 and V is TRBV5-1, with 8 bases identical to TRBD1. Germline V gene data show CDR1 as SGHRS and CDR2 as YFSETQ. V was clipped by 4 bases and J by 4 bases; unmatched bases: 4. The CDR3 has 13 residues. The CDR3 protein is CASSTDRGYEQYF. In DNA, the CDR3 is TGCGCCAGCAGCACCGACAGGGGTTACGAGCAGTACTTC.

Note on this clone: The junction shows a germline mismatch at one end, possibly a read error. The CDR3 DNA is TGTGCCAGCAGATTAGCGCCCAGCTCCTACAATGAGCAGTTCTTC. Translation gives CASRLAPSSYNEQFF. V and J are TRBV7-9 and TRBJ2-1; weak D call: TRBD2 (5 bases). The CDR3 covers 15 residues. In germline, CDR1 is SEHNR, CDR2 FQNEAQ (reference sequence).

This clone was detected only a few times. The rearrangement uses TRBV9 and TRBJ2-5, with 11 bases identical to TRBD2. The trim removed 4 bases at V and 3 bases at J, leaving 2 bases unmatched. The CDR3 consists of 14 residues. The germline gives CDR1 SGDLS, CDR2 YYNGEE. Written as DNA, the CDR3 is TGTGCCAGCAGCATGACTAGCGGGGAAGAGACCCAGTACTTC. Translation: CASSMTSGEETQYF.

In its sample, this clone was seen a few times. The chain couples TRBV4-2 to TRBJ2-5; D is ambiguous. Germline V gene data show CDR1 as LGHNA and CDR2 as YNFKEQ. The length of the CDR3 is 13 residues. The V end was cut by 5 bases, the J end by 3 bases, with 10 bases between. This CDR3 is CASSREAEETQYF. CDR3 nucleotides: TGTGCCAGCAGCAGAGAGGCTGAAGAGACCCAGTACTTC.

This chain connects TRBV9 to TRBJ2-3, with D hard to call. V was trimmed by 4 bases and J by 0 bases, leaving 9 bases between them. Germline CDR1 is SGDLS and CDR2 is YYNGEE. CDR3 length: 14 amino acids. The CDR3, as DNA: TGTGCCAGCAGCCGAATCGACAGCACAGATACGCAGTATTTT. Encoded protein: CASSRIDSTDTQYF. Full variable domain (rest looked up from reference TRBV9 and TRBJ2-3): DSGVTQTPKHLITATGQRVTLRCSPRSGDLSVYWYQQSLDQGLQFLIQYYNGEERAKGNILERFSAQQFPDLHSELNLSSLELGDSALYFCASSRIDSTDTQYFGPGTRLTVL.

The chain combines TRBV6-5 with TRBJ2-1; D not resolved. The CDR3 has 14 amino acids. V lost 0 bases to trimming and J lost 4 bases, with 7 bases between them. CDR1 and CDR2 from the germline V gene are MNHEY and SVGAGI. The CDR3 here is CASSYSFSYNEQFF. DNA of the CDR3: TGTGCCAGCAGTTACTCCTTCTCGTACAATGAGCAGTTCTTC.

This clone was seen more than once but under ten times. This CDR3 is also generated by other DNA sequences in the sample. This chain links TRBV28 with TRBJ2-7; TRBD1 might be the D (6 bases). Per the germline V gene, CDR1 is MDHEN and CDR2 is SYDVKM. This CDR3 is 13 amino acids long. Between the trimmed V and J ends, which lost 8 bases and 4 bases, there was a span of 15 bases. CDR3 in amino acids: CASGTPRVYEQYF. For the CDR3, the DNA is TGTGCCAGCGGGACACCACGAGTATACGAGCAGTACTTC. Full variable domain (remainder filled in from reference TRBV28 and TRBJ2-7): DVKVTQSSRYLVKRTGEKVFLECVQDMDHENMFWYRQDPGLGLRLIYFSYDVKMKEKGDIPEGYSVSREKKERFSLILESASTNQTSMYLCASGTPRVYEQYFGPGTRLTVT.

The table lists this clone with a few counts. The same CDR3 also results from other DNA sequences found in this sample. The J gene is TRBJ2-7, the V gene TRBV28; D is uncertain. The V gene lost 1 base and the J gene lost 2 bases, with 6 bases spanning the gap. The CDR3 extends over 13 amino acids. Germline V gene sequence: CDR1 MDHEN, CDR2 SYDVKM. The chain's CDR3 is CASSLSGPYEQYF. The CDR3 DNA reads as TGTGCCAGCAGTTTATCCGGTCCCTACGAGCAGTACTTC.

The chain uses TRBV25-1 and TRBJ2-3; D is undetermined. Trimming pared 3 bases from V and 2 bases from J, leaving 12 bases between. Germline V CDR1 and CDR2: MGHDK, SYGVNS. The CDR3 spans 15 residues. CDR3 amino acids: CASSESSPSTDTQYF. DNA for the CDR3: TGTGCCAGCAGTGAGTCTAGTCCATCCACAGATACGCAGTATTTT.